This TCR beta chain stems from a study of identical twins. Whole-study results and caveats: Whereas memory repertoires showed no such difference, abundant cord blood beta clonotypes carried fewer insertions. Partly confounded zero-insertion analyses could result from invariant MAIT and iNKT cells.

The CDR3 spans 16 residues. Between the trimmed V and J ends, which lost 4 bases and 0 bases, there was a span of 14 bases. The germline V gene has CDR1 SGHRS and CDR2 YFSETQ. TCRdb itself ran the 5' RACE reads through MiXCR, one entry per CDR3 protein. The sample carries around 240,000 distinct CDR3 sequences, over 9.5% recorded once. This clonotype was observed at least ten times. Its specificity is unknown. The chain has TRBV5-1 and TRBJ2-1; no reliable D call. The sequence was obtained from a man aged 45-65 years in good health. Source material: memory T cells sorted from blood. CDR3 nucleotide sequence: TGCGCCAGCAGCACCCGCCCCCCAAACTCCTACAATGAGCAGTTCTTC. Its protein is CASSTRPPNSYNEQFF.